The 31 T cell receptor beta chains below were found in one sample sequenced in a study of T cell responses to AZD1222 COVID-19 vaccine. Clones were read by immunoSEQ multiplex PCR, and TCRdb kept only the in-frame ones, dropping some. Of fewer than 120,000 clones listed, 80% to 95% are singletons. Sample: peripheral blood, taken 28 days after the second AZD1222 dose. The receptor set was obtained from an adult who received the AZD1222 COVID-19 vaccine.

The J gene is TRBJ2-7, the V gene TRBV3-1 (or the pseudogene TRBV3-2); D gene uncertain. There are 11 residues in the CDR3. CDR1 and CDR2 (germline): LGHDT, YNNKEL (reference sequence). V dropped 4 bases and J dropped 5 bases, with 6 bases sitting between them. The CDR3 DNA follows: TGTGCCAGCAGCCTCGAGGACGAGCAGTACTTC. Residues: CASSLEDEQYF.

The CDR3, as DNA: TGTGCTAGCGGGGGGGCCGGGGAGACCCAGTACTTC. Its translation is CASGGAGETQYF. The rearrangement links TRBV7-7 to TRBJ2-5; TRBD2 agrees at 11 bases. The CDR3 loop spans 12 amino acids. Germline loops: CDR1 SSHAT, CDR2 FNYEAQ (reference sequence).

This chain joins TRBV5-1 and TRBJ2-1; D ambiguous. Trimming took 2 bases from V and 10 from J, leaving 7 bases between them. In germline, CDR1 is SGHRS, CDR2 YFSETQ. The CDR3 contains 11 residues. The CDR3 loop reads CASSFVDEQFF. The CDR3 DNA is TGCGCCAGCAGCTTTGTAGACGAGCAGTTCTTC.

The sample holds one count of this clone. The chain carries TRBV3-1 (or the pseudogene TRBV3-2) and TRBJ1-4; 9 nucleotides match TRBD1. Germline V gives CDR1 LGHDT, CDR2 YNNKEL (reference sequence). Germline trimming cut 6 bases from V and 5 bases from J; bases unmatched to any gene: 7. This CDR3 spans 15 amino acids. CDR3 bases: TGTGCCAGCAGGTCTCGGGACAGGGCCAATGAAAAACTGTTTTTT. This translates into CASRSRDRANEKLFF.

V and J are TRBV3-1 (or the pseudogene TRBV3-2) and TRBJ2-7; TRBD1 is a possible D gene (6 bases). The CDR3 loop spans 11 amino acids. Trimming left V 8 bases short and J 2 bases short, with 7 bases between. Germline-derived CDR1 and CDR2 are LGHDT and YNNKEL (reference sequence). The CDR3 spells CASSGAYEQYF. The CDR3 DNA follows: TGTGCCAGCTCAGGGGCCTACGAGCAGTACTTC.

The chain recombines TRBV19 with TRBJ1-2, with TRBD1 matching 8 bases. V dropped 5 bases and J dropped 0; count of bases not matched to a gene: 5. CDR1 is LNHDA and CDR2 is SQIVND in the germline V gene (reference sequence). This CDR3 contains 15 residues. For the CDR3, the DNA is TGTGCCAGTAGTTACACAGGGGGAACTAACTATGGCTACACCTTC. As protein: CASSYTGGTNYGYTF.

CDR3 DNA sequence: TGTGCCAGTAGTGCGTGGGGGGGGAGCAATCAGCCCCAGCATTTT. It is translated as CASSAWGGSNQPQHF. The chain links TRBV19 to TRBJ1-5, with D maybe TRBD1 (5 bases). The CDR3 is 15 residues long. The germline V gene encodes CDR1 LNHDA and CDR2 SQIVND (reference sequence). Trimming stripped 5 bases from V and 1 base from J, with 12 bases between.

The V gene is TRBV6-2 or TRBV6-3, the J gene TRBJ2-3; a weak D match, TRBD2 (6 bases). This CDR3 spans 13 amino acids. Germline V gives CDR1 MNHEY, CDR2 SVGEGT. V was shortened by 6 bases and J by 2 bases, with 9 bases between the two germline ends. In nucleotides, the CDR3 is TGTGCCAGCAGCGCGGGGATCACAGATACGCAGTATTTT. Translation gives CASSAGITDTQYF.

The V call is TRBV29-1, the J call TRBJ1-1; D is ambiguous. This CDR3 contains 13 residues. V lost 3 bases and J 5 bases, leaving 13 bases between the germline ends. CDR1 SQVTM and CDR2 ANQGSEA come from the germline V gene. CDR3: CSVEVPGGTEAFF. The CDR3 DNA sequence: TGCAGCGTTGAGGTCCCCGGAGGGACTGAAGCTTTCTTT. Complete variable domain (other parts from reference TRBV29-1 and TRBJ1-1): SAVISQKPSRDICQRGTSLTIQCQVDSQVTMMFWYRQQPGQSLTLIATANQGSEATYESGFVIDKFPISRPNLTFSTLTVSNMSPEDSSIYLCSVEVPGGTEAFFGQGTRLTVV.

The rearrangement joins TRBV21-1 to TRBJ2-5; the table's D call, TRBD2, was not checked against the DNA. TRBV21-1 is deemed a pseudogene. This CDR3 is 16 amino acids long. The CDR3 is CASPPAGGLSQETQYF. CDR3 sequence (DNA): TGTGCCAGCCCCCCAGCGGGGGGGCTTTCCCAAGAGACCCAGTACTTC.

CDR3 coding DNA: TGCGCCAGCAGCCGTTCGGGTCCTGGCACCGGGGAGCTGTTTTTT. Residues: CASSRSGPGTGELFF. The chain is built from TRBV4-3 and TRBJ2-2; D gene uncertain. Germline CDR1 reads LGHNA; CDR2 reads YSLEER. The CDR3 contains 15 residues. Trimming took off 4 bases at V and 4 bases at J, with 13 bases between the two ends.

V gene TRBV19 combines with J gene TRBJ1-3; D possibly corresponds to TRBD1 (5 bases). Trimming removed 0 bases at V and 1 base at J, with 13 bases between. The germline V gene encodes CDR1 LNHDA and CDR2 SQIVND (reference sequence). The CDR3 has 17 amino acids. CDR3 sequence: CASSIDRKGTSGNTIYF. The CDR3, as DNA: TGTGCCAGTAGTATAGATCGGAAGGGGACGTCTGGAAACACCATATATTTT. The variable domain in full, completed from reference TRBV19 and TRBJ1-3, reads DGGITQSPKYLFRKEGQNVTLSCEQNLNHDAMYWYRQDPGQGLRLIYYSQIVNDFQKGDIAEGYSVSREKKESFPLTVTSAQKNPTAFYLCASSIDRKGTSGNTIYFGEGSWLTVV.

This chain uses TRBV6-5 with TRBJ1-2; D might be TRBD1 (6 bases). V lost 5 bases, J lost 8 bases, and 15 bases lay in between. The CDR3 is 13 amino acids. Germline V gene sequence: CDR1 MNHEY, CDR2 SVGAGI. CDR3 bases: TGTGCCAGCAGTCTACAGGGTAAAATAGGCTACACCTTC. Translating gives CASSLQGKIGYTF.

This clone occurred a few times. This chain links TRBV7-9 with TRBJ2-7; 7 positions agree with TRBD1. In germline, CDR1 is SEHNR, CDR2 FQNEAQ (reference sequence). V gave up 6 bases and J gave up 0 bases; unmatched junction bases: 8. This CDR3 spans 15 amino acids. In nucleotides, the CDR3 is TGTGCCAGCAGGCCATCAAGACAGGGCTCCTACGAGCAGTACTTC. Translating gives CASRPSRQGSYEQYF.

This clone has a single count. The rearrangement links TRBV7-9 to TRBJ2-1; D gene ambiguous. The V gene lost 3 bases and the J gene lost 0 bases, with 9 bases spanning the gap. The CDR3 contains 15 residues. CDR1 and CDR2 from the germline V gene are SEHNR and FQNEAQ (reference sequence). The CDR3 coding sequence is TGTGCCAGCAGCTTCGTGGGCAGCTCCTACAATGAGCAGTTCTTC. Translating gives CASSFVGSSYNEQFF.

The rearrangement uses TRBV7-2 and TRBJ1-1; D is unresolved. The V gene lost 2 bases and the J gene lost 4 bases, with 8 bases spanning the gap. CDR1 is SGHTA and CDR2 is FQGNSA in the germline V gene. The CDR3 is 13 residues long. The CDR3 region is CASSLRAGTEAFF. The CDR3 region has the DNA TGTGCCAGCAGCTTAAGAGCAGGCACTGAAGCTTTCTTT.

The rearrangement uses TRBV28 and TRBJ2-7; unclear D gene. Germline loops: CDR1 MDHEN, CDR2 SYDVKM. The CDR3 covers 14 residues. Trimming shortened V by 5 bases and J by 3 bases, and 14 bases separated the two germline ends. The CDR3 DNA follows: TGTGCCAGCAGTCCTCGTGGGGTTAGCTACGAGCAGTACTTC. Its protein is CASSPRGVSYEQYF.

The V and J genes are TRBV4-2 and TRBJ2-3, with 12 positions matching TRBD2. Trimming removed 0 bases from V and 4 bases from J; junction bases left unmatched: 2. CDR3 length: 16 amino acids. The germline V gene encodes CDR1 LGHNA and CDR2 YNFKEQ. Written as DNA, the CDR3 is TGTGCCAGCAGCCAAGAGGCTAGCGGGGGGGCAGATACGCAGTATTTT. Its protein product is CASSQEASGGADTQYF.

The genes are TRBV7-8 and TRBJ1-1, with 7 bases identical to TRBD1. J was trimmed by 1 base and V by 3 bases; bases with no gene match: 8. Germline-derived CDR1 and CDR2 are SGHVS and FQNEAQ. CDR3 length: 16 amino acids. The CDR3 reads CASSLANRGTNTEAFF. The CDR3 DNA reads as TGTGCCAGCAGCTTGGCCAACAGGGGTACGAACACTGAAGCTTTCTTT.

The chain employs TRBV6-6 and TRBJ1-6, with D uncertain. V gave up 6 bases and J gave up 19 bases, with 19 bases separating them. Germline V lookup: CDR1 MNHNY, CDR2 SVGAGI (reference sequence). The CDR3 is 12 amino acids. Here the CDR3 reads CASSTAGPKGHF. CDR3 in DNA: TGTGCCAGCAGCACGGCCGGGCCCAAAGGGCACTTT.

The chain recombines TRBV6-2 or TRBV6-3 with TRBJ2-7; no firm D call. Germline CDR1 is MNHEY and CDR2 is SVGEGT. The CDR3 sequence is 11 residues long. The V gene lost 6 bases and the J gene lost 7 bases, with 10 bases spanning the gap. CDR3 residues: CASSADWEQYF. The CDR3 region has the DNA TGTGCCAGCAGCGCAGATTGGGAGCAGTACTTC.

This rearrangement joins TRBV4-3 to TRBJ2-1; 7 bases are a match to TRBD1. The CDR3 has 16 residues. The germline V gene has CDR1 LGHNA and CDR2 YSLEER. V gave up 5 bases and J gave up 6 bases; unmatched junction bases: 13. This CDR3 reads CASSATGQAAANEQFF. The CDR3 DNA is TGCGCCAGCAGCGCCACCGGACAGGCGGCGGCCAATGAGCAGTTCTTC.

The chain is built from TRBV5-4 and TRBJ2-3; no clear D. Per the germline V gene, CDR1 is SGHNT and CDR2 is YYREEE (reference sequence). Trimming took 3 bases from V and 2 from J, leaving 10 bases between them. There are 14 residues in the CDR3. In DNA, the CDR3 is TGTGCCAGCAGCTCGGACGGATACACAGATACGCAGTATTTT. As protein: CASSSDGYTDTQYF.

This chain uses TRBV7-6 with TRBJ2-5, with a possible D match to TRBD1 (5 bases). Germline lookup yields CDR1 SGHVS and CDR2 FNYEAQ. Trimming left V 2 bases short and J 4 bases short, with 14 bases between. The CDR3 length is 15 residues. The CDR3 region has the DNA TGTGCCAGCAGCTTAAATCTGGGGCGAGGAGAGACCCAGTACTTC. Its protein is CASSLNLGRGETQYF. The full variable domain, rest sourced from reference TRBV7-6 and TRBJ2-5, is GAGVSQSPRYKVTKRGQDVALRCDPISGHVSLYWYRQALGQGPEFLTYFNYEAQQDKSGLPNDRFSAERPEGSISTLTIQRTEQRDSAMYRCASSLNLGRGETQYFGPGTRLLVL.

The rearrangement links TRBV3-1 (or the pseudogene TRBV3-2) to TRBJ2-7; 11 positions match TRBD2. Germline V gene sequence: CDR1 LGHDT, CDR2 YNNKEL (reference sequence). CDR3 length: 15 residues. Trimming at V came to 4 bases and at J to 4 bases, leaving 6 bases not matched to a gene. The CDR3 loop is CASSRLAGGVYEQYF. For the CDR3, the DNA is TGTGCCAGCAGCCGTTTAGCGGGGGGGGTATACGAGCAGTACTTC.

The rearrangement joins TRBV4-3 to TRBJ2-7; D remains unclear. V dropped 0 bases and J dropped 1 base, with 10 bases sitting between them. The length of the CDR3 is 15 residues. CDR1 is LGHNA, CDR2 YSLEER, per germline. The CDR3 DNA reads TGCGCCAGCAGCCAAGACAGGCCAACTTCCTACGAGCAGTACTTC. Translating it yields CASSQDRPTSYEQYF.

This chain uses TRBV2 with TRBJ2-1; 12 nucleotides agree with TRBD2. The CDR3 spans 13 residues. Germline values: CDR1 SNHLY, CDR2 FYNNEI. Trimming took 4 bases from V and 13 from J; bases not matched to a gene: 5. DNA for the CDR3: TGTGCCAGCAGTGCGGTACTAGCGGGGGGTCAGTTCTTC. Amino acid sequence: CASSAVLAGGQFF.

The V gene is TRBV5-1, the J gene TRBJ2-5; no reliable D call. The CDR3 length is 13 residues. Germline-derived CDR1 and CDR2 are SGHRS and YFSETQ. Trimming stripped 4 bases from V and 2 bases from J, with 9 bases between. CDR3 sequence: CASSPEPQETQYF. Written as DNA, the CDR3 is TGCGCCAGCAGCCCCGAACCACAAGAGACCCAGTACTTC.

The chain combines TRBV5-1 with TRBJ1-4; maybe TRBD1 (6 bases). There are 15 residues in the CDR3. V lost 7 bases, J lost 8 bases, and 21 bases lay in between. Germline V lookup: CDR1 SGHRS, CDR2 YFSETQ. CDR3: CASGESGGPEEKLFF. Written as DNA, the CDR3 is TGCGCCAGCGGCGAAAGCGGGGGCCCGGAGGAAAAACTGTTTTTT.

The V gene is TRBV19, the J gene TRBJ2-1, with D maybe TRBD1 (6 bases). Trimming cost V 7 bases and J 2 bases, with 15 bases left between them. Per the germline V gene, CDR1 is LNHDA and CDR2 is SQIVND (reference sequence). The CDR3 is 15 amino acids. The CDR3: CASTPDSEPYNEQFF. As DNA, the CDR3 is TGTGCCAGTACCCCGGACAGCGAACCCTACAATGAGCAGTTCTTC.

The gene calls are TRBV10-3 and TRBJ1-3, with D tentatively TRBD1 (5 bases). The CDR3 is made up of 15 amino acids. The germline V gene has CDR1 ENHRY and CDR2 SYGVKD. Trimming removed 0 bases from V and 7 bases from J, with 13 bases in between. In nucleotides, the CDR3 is TGTGCCATCAGTGAGTCGCAGGGCTTTTCTAACACCATATATTTT. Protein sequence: CAISESQGFSNTIYF.